Following are 6 T cell receptor beta chains from one sample sequenced in a study of cytomegalovirus exposure and HLA in healthy donors. The study ran its PCR with 60 Vbeta and 13 Jbeta primers. The repertoire was sequenced with immunoSEQ multiplex PCR; TCRdb's copy has only in-frame clones and lacks some. The top ten hold roughly 2.3% of the sample, which has about 130,000 clones, 60% to 80% seen once. Specimen: PBMCs. The receptors were gathered from a man younger than 40 in good health and CMV-seronegative.

The rearrangement links TRBV27 to TRBJ1-5; D unclear. The length of the CDR3 is 14 residues. Looked up from germline, CDR1 is MNHEY and CDR2 is SMNVEV (reference sequence). Trimming took 7 bases from V and 4 from J, leaving 14 bases between them. The CDR3 DNA sequence: TGTGCCAGCACCCCGGGAGGATCAAATCAGCCCCAGCATTTT. As protein: CASTPGGSNQPQHF.

The chain couples TRBV28 to TRBJ1-2; D uncertain. The CDR3 spans 13 residues. The germline gives CDR1 MDHEN, CDR2 SYDVKM. Trimming removed 2 bases from V and 6 bases from J, with 10 bases in between. The CDR3 bases are TGTGCCAGCAGTTTAACGGCAGGAAATGGCTACACCTTC. Its protein product is CASSLTAGNGYTF.

The rearrangement uses TRBV18 and TRBJ1-5; D is undetermined. This CDR3 has 16 amino acids. Per germline, CDR1 KGHSH and CDR2 LQKENI. V was trimmed by 3 bases and J by 4 bases, leaving 16 bases between them. CDR3 coding DNA: TGTGCCAGCTCACCGAAAAACGGGGAACGGAATCAGCCCCAGCATTTT. Encoded protein: CASSPKNGERNQPQHF. Full variable domain (rest looked up from reference TRBV18 and TRBJ1-5): NAGVMQNPRHLVRRRGQEARLRCSPMKGHSHVYWYRQLPEEGLKFMVYLQKENIIDESGMPKERFSAEFPKEGPSILRIQQVVRGDSAAYFCASSPKNGERNQPQHFGDGTRLSIL.

This rearrangement joins TRBV5-1 to TRBJ1-2; 10 bases match TRBD1. The CDR3 has 15 residues. Germline lookup yields CDR1 SGHRS and CDR2 YFSETQ. Unmatched junction bases numbered 7, after V lost 4 bases and J lost 4 bases. The CDR3: CASSLGQGGVYGYTF. CDR3 coding DNA: TGCGCCAGCAGCCTTGGACAGGGGGGAGTCTATGGCTACACCTTC.

On this clone itself: One end of the junction is discordant with germline, which a read error may explain. This sequence joins TRBV7-9 and TRBJ1-1; D call uncertain. This CDR3 has 12 residues. Germline V CDR1 and CDR2: SEHNR, FQNEAQ (reference sequence). CDR3 coding DNA: TGTTCCAGCAGCTGGCCCGGGGTAGAAGCTTTCTTT. Its protein product is CSSSWPGVEAFF.

This chain uses TRBV4-3 with TRBJ2-1; 7 bases agree with TRBD1. The V gene's germline CDR1 is LGHNA and CDR2 YSLEER. The CDR3 sequence is 13 residues long. The V gene end was trimmed by 6 bases and the J gene end by 9 bases; junction bases not matched to a gene: 8. CDR3 sequence: CASSPLRDSEQFF. CDR3 in DNA: TGCGCCAGCAGTCCCCTTCGGGACAGTGAGCAGTTCTTC.